These 12 T cell receptor beta chains originate from one sample sequenced in a study of T cells of healthy individuals. TCRdb itself ran the 5' RACE reads through MiXCR, one entry per CDR3 protein. The table has just over 40,000 distinct CDR3 sequences, roughly 4.3% seen once. The receptors were sampled from a human donor in good health.

This clonotype was recorded at least ten times. The rearrangement links TRBV7-8 to TRBJ2-4; D might be TRBD1 or TRBD2, each matching 5 bases. CDR3 length: 16 residues. Germline V gives CDR1 SGHVS, CDR2 FQNEAQ. Trimming pared 5 bases from V and 5 bases from J, leaving 19 bases between. CDR3 protein: CASSPLSDGDQNIQYF. In DNA form, the CDR3 reads TGTGCCAGCAGCCCACTCAGCGATGGGGACCAAAACATTCAGTACTTC. Complete variable domain (other parts from reference TRBV7-8 and TRBJ2-4): GAGVSQSPRYKVAKRGQDVALRCDPISGHVSLFWYQQALGQGPEFLTYFQNEAQLDKSGLPSDRFFAERPEGSVSTLKIQRTQQEDSAVYLCASSPLSDGDQNIQYFGAGTRLSVL.

This clonotype was picked up many times. This chain uses TRBV27 with TRBJ1-1; D ambiguous. The CDR3 loop spans 14 amino acids. Germline V CDR1 and CDR2: MNHEY, SMNVEV (reference sequence). Trimming stripped 1 base from V and 1 base from J, with 7 bases between. CDR3 bases: TGTGCCAGCAGTTTATTGGCAGAGAACACTGAAGCTTTCTTT. It translates to CASSLLAENTEAFF.

This clonotype was seen a handful of times. As DNA, the CDR3 is TGTGCTAGTGGTTCTGCACCACGGGAAAAACTGTACGAGCAGTACTTC. It is translated as CASGSAPREKLYEQYF. The V and J genes are TRBV12-5 and TRBJ2-7, with D perhaps matching TRBD2 (5 bases). Germline CDR1 and CDR2: LGHNT and FRNRAP. Between the trimmed V and J ends, which lost 4 bases and 4 bases, there was a span of 20 bases. This CDR3 has 16 residues.

The sample holds many counts of this clonotype. The genes are TRBV6-6 and TRBJ2-5; no definite D call. The V gene lost 2 bases and the J gene lost 9 bases, with 7 bases spanning the gap. The CDR3 runs to 11 residues. Per the germline V gene, CDR1 is MNHNY and CDR2 is SVGAGI (reference sequence). The CDR3 loop is CASSYARAQYF. The CDR3 coding sequence is TGTGCCAGCAGTTACGCCCGAGCCCAGTACTTC.

The chain joins TRBV7-2 to TRBJ1-3, with a weak D call TRBD1 (6 bases). Germline CDR1 SGHTA, CDR2 FQGNSA. The CDR3 totals 17 residues. Trimming took off 5 bases at V and 2 bases at J, with 19 bases between the two ends. In nucleotides, the CDR3 is TGTGCCAGCAGCGAAGGACCCGGAAGGGGGACTGGAAACACCATATATTTT. This translates into CASSEGPGRGTGNTIYF.

This clonotype was counted at least ten times. The chain's CDR3 is CASSGYERGVYEQYF. The CDR3, as DNA: TGTGCCAGCAGTGGGTACGAGCGGGGGGTCTACGAGCAGTACTTC. V is TRBV6-1 and J is TRBJ2-7; 9 bases line up with TRBD2. Germline CDR1 reads MNHNS; CDR2 reads SASEGT. The CDR3 has 15 amino acids. The V gene end was trimmed by 4 bases and the J gene end by 3 bases; junction bases not matched to a gene: 7.

This clonotype was seen a handful of times. The V call is TRBV29-1, the J call TRBJ1-2, with no clear D. Trimming stripped 7 bases from V and 3 bases from J, with 12 bases between. CDR1 SQVTM and CDR2 ANQGSEA come from the germline V gene. The CDR3 runs 12 residues. The CDR3 DNA follows: TGCAGCGCGGGTGAGGGCGACTATGGCTACACCTTC. Encoded protein: CSAGEGDYGYTF. Together with reference TRBV29-1 and TRBJ1-2, the CDR3 gives the full variable domain: SAVISQKPSRDICQRGTSLTIQCQVDSQVTMMFWYRQQPGQSLTLIATANQGSEATYESGFVIDKFPISRPNLTFSTLTVSNMSPEDSSIYLCSAGEGDYGYTFGSGTRLTVV.

This clonotype has at least ten counts. The chain recombines TRBV27 with TRBJ2-7, with unresolved D. V lost 7 bases, J lost 3 bases, and 13 bases lay in between. Germline V gene data show CDR1 as MNHEY and CDR2 as SMNVEV (reference sequence). The CDR3 runs 13 residues. The CDR3 bases are TGTGCCAGCAAGAGGTCTGGCTTCTACGAGCAGTACTTC. Amino acid sequence: CASKRSGFYEQYF.

This clonotype was observed many times. The junction and the germline gene differ at one end; a read error may be behind it. The rearrangement links TRBV12-5 to TRBJ2-2, with D perhaps given as TRBD1 or TRBD2 (6 bases each). This CDR3 is built from 15 residues. Germline lookup yields CDR1 LGHNT and CDR2 FRNRAP. CDR3 nucleotide sequence: TGTGCTAGTGATTTGGGAACAGGGAGGACCGGGGAGCTGTTTTTT. It yields the protein CASDLGTGRTGELFF.

This clonotype has more than one count but fewer than ten. V usage is TRBV14 and J usage is TRBJ1-2, with D possibly matching TRBD1 (5 bases). This CDR3 spans 15 amino acids. Germline CDR1 and CDR2: SGHDN and FVKESK. Trimming pared 2 bases from V and 9 bases from J, leaving 19 bases between. Here the CDR3 DNA reads TGTGCCAGCAGCCAAACCGGGACCGCCTTTGAAAGCTACACCTTC. This codes for CASSQTGTAFESYTF.

The V call is TRBV24-1, the J call TRBJ2-2; D call uncertain. The CDR3 is made up of 13 amino acids. Germline CDR1 KGHDR, CDR2 SFDVKD. Trimming shortened V by 9 bases and J by 1 base, and 8 bases separated the two germline ends. The CDR3 is CATADQNTGELFF. CDR3 in DNA: TGTGCCACCGCCGACCAGAACACCGGGGAGCTGTTTTTT.

V usage is TRBV3-1 and J usage is TRBJ1-5; D remains unclear. Germline V gene sequence: CDR1 LGHDT, CDR2 YNNKEL (reference sequence). The CDR3 spans 14 residues. Trimming took off 4 bases at V and 3 bases at J, with 10 bases between the two ends. CDR3 loop: CASSRREINQPQHF. The CDR3 bases are TGTGCCAGCAGCCGGCGAGAAATCAATCAGCCCCAGCATTTT.